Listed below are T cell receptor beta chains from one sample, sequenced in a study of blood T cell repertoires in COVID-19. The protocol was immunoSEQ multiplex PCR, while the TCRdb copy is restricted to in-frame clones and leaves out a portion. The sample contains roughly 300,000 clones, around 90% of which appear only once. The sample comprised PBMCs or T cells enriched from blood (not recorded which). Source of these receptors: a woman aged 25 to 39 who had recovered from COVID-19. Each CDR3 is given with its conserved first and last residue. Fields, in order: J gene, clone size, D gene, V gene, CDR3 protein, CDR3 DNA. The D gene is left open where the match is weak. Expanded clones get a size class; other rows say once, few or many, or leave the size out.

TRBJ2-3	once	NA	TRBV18	CASSPRADTQYF	TGTGCCAGCTCACCCCGGGCAGATACGCAGTATTTT
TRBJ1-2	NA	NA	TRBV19	CASSSTTGFLNYGYTF	TGTGCCAGTAGTTCGACAACAGGGTTCTTAAACTATGGCTACACCTTC
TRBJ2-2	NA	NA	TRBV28	CASRSRSNTGELFF	TGTGCCAGCAGGAGCAGGTCGAACACCGGGGAGCTGTTTTTT
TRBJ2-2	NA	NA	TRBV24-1	CATSDLPSTVELTGELFF	TGTGCCACCAGTGATTTGCCCTCGACAGTCGAACTAACCGGGGAGCTGTTTTTT
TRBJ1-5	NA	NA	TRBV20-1	CSASFSRAGTYQPQHF	TGCAGTGCTAGTTTCTCACGAGCAGGGACATATCAGCCCCAGCATTTT
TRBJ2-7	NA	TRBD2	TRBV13	CASSLGWTRSNYEQYF	TGTGCCAGCAGCTTAGGCTGGACTAGATCTAACTACGAGCAGTACTTC
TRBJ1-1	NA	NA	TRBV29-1	CSVGQLTGRNTEAFF	TGCAGCGTTGGTCAACTGACAGGACGGAACACTGAAGCTTTCTTT
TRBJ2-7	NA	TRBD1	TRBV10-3	CAISESTGWGEQYF	TGTGCCATCAGTGAGTCGACAGGGTGGGGCGAGCAGTACTTC
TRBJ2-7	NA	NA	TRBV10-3	CAISDGRSGNEQYF	TGTGCCATCAGTGATGGGAGAAGTGGGAATGAGCAGTACTTC
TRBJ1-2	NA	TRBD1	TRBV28	CASSLQGANGYTF	TGTGCCAGCAGCCTACAGGGGGCTAATGGCTACACCTTC
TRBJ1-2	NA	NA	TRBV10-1	CASSESGRNYGYTF	TGCGCCAGCAGTGAGAGTGGCAGAAACTATGGCTACACCTTC
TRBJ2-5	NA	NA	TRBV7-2	CASSPRSGWETQYF	TGTGCCAGCAGCCCCAGGTCTGGGTGGGAGACCCAGTACTTC
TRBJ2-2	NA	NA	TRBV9	CASSVGLLGSVGTGELFF	TGTGCCAGCAGCGTAGGACTATTGGGTTCGGTCGGCACCGGGGAGCTGTTTTTT
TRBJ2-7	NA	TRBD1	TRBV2	CATGQGVTYEQYF	TGTGCCACTGGACAGGGAGTCACCTACGAGCAGTACTTC
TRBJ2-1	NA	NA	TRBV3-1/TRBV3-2	CASSQTGSEQFF	TGTGCCAGCAGCCAAACGGGTTCTGAGCAGTTCTTC
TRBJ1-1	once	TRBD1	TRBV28	CASSPSGQGSEAFF	TGTGCCAGCAGTCCCTCGGGACAGGGATCTGAAGCTTTCTTT
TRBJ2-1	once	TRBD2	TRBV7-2	CASSLGGSGRGEQFF	TGTGCCAGCAGCTTAGGGGGTAGCGGGAGGGGTGAGCAGTTCTTC
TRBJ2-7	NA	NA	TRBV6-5	CASSYAGEQYF	TGTGCCAGCAGTTACGCGGGGGAGCAGTACTTC
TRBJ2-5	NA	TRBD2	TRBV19	CASKTSGTSWQTQYF	TGTGCCAGTAAAACTTCCGGGACTAGCTGGCAGACCCAGTACTTC
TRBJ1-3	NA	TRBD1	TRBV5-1	CASSTAGGSGNTIYF	TGCGCCAGCAGCACCGCAGGGGGCTCTGGAAACACCATATATTTT
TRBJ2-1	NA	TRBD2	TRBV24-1	CATSDFGLAGGPTGYNEQFF	TGTGCCACCAGTGACTTTGGACTAGCGGGAGGGCCTACGGGGTACAATGAGCAGTTCTTC
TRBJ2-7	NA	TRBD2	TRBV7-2	CASSLSSGATYEQYF	TGTGCCAGCAGCTTGAGTAGCGGGGCAACATACGAGCAGTACTTC
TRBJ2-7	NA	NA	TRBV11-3	CASSLAYEQYF	TGTGCCAGCAGTCTAGCGTACGAGCAGTACTTC
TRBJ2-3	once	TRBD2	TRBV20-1	CSASTPAGGPSAQYF	TGCAGTGCTAGTACCCCAGCGGGAGGGCCTTCCGCGCAGTATTTT
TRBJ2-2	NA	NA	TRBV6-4	CASSDSWGPAGHTGELFF	TGTGCCAGCAGTGACTCATGGGGGCCGGCAGGGCACACCGGGGAGCTGTTTTTT
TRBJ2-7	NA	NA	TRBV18	CASSPTISYEQYF	TGTGCCAGCTCACCTACTATTTCCTACGAGCAGTACTTC
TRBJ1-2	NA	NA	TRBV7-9	CASRPDRIYGYTF	TGTGCCAGCAGACCCGACAGAATCTATGGCTACACCTTC
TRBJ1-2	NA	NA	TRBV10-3	CAISESNQAGYTF	TGTGCCATCAGTGAAAGCAACCAGGCTGGCTACACCTTC
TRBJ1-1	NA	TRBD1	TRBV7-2	CASSSGQDTEAFF	TGTGCCAGCAGCTCCGGACAGGACACTGAAGCTTTCTTT
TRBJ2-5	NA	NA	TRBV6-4	CASRTCGSGLHIVAQETQYF	TGTGCCAGCAGGACCTGCGGGTCCGGACTCCACATTGTAGCCCAAGAGACCCAGTACTTC
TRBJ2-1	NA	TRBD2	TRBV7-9	CASSPRAGGVFEQFF	TGTGCCAGCAGCCCCCGAGCGGGAGGGGTTTTTGAGCAGTTCTTC
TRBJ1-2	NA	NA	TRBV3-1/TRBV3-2	CASSQGRGEGRANYGYTF	TGTGCCAGCAGCCAGGGCCGTGGGGAGGGACGTGCTAACTATGGCTACACCTTC
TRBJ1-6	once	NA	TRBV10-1	CASSESPRQAYNSPLHF	TGCGCCAGCAGTGAGTCCCCCCGACAGGCTTATAATTCACCCCTCCACTTT
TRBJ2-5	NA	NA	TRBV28	CASSLWGQAQETQYF	TGTGCCAGCAGTTTATGGGGCCAGGCCCAAGAGACCCAGTACTTC
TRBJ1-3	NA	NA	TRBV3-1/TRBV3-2	CASSQVAGGATGNTIYF	TGTGCCAGCAGCCAAGTCGCGGGGGGCGCGACAGGAAACACCATATATTTT
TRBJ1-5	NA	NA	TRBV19	CASSIQPTFRGQPQHF	TGTGCCAGTAGTATTCAGCCGACCTTTAGGGGTCAGCCCCAGCATTTT
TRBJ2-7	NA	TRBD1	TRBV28	CASNYRDRGDEQYF	TGTGCCAGCAACTACCGGGACAGGGGTGACGAGCAGTACTTC
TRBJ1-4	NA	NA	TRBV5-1	CASSPVSTNEKLFF	TGCGCCAGCAGCCCAGTTTCCACTAATGAAAAACTGTTTTTT
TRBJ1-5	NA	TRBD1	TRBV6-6	CASRQGAFGNQPQHF	TGTGCCAGCAGGCAGGGGGCTTTTGGCAATCAGCCCCAGCATTTT
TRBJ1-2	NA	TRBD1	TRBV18	CASSPIPGQGSYGYTF	TGTGCCAGCTCTCCAATCCCGGGACAGGGAAGCTATGGCTACACCTTC
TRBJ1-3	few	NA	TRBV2	CASIKGGGIIPGNTIYF	TGTGCCAGCATCAAAGGGGGGGGCATCATCCCTGGAAACACCATATATTTT
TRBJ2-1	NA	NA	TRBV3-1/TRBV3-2	CASSQDLVSLSSYNEQFF	TGTGCCAGCAGCCAAGATCTTGTGAGTCTATCCTCCTACAATGAGCAGTTCTTC
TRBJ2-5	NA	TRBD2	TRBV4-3	CASSQAIGRRETQYF	TGCGCCAGCAGCCAAGCGATCGGGAGGCGGGAGACCCAGTACTTC
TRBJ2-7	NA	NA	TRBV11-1	CASSAGSYEQYF	TGTGCCAGCAGCGCAGGGTCCTACGAGCAGTACTTC
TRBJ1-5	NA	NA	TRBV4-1	CASSQWVRGANQPQHF	TGCGCCAGCAGCCAGTGGGTCAGGGGCGCGAACCAGCCCCAGCATTTT
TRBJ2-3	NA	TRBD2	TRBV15	CATSRDGGLAGLTDTQYF	TGTGCCACCAGCAGAGATGGGGGACTAGCGGGATTAACAGATACGCAGTATTTT
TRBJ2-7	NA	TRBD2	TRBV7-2	CASSSSGGLGVQYF	TGTGCCAGCAGCTCTAGCGGGGGGCTTGGGGTGCAGTACTTC
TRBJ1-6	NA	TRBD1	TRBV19	CASSGQDSPLHF	TGTGCCAGTAGTGGACAGGATTCACCCCTCCACTTT
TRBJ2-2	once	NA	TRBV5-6	CASSLMTLNTGELFF	TGTGCCAGCAGCTTGATGACTCTTAACACCGGGGAGCTGTTTTTT
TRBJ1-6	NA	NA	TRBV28	CASSRPGSYNSPLHF	TGTGCCAGCAGTCGACCCGGGTCCTATAATTCACCCCTCCACTTT
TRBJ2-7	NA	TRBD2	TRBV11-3	CASSLTWWDRRAGGSYEQYF	TGTGCCAGCAGCTTAACCTGGTGGGACCGAAGAGCGGGGGGCTCCTACGAGCAGTACTTC
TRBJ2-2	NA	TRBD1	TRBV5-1	CASSLDRINWNTGELFF	TGCGCCAGCAGTCTGGACAGGATCAACTGGAACACCGGGGAGCTGTTTTTT
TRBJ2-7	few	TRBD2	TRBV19	CASSKRGPGGEQYF	TGTGCCAGTAGTAAGCGGGGCCCGGGGGGCGAGCAGTACTTC
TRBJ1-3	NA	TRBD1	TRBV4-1	CASSQDTGGGNTIYF	TGCGCCAGCAGCCAAGACACAGGGGGAGGAAACACCATATATTTT
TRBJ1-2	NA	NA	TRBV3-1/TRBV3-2	CASSQDTTGTGGYTF	TGTGCCAGCAGCCAAGATACCACAGGGACGGGGGGCTACACCTTC
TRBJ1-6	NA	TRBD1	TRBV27	CASSPRTGSNSPLHF	TGTGCCAGCAGTCCCCGGACAGGGTCTAATTCACCCCTCCACTTT
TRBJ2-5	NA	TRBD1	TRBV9	CASSARDRTETQYF	TGTGCCAGCAGCGCCCGGGACAGGACAGAGACCCAGTACTTC
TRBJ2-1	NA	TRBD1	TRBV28	CASSSGQGAYNEQFF	TGTGCCAGCAGTTCGGGACAGGGGGCGTACAATGAGCAGTTCTTC